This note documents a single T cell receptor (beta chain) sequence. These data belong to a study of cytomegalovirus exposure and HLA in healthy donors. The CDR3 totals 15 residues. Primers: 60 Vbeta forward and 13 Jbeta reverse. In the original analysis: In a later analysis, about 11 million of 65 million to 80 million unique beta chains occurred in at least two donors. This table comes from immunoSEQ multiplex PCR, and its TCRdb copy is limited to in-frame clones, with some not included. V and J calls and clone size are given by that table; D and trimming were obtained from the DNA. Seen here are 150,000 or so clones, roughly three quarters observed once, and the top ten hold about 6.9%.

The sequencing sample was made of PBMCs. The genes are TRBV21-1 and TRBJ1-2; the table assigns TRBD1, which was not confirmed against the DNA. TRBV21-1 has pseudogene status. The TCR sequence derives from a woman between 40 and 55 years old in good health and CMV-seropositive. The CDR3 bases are TGTGCCAGCAGCAAGGGACAGGGGACTAACTATGGCTACACCTTC. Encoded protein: CASSKGQGTNYGYTF.